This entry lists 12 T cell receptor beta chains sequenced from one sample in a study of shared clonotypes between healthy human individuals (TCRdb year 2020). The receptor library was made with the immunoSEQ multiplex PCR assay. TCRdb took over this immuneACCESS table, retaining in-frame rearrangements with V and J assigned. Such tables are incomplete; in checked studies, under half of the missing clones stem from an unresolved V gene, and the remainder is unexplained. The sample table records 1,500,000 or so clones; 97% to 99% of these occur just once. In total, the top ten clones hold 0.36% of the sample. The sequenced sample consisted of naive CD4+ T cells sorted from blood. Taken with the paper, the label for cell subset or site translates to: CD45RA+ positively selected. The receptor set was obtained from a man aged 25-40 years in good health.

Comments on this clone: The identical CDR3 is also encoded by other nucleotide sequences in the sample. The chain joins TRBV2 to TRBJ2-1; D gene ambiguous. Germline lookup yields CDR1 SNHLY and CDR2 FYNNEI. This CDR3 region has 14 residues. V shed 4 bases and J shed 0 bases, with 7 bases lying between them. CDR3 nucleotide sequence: TGTGCCAGCAGTGCCTCTAGCTCCTACAATGAGCAGTTCTTC. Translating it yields CASSASSSYNEQFF.

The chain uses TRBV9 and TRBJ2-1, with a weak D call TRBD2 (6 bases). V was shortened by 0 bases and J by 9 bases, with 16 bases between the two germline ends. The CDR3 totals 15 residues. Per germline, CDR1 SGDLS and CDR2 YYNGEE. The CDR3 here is CASSVVPGSLFEQFF. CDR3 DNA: TGTGCCAGCAGCGTAGTTCCCGGGAGTTTATTTGAGCAGTTCTTC.

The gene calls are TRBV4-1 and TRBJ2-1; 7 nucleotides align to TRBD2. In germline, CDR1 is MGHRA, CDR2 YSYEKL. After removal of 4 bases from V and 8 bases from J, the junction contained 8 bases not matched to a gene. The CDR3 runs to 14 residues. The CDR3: CASSRDYGRHEQFF. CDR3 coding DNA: TGCGCCAGCAGCCGGGACTACGGCCGCCATGAGCAGTTCTTC.

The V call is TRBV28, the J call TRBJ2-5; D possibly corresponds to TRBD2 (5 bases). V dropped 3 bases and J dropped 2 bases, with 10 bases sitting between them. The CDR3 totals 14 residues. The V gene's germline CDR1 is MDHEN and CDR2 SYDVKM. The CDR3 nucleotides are TGTGCCAGCAGTTTGTACGGGAATCAAGAGACCCAGTACTTC. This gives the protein CASSLYGNQETQYF.

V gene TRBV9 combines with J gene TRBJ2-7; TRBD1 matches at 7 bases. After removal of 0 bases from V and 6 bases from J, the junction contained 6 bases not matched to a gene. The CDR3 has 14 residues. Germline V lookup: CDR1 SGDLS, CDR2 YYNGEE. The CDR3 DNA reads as TGTGCCAGCAGCGTAGCCCTAGGGGGCGCCGAGCAGTACTTC. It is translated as CASSVALGGAEQYF.

The CDR3 region is CASSLPPGRGSADTQYF. The CDR3 DNA follows: TGTGCCAGCAGCTTACCCCCAGGCCGTGGGTCCGCAGATACGCAGTATTTT. This chain joins TRBV5-5 and TRBJ2-3; no clear D. CDR3 length: 17 amino acids. The germline gives CDR1 SGHKS, CDR2 YYEKEE (reference sequence). V lost 2 bases and J lost 4, with 20 bases in between.

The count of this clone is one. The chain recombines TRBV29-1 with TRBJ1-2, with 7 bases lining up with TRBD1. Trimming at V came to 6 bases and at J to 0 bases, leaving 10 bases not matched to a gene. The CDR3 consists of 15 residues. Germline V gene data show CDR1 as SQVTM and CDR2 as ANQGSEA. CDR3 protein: CSVPRDSLPNYGYTF. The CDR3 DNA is TGCAGCGTCCCTCGGGACAGCCTGCCTAACTATGGCTACACCTTC.

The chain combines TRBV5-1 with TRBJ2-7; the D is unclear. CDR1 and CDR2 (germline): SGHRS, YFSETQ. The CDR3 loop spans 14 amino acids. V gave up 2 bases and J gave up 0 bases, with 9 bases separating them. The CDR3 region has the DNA TGCGCCAGCAGCTTCGACCCCAGCTCCTACGAGCAGTACTTC. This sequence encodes CASSFDPSSYEQYF.

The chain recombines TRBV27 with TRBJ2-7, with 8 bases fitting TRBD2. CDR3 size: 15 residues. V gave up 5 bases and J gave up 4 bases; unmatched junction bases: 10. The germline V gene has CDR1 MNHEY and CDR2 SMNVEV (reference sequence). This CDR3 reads CASSPIISGRYEQYF. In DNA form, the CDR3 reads TGTGCCAGCAGTCCGATTATAAGCGGGAGATACGAGCAGTACTTC.

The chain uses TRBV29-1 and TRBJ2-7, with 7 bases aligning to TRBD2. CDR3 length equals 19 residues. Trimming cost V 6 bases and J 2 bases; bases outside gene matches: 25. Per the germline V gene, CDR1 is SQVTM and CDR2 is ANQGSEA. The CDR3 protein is CSVYYTGGARFSSPYEQYF. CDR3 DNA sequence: TGCAGCGTGTACTATACGGGAGGAGCAAGGTTTAGTAGTCCCTACGAGCAGTACTTC.

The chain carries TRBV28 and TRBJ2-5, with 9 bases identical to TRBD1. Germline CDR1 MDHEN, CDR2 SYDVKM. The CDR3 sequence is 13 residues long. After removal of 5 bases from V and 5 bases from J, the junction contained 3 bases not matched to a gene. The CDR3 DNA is TGTGCCAGCAGTGAAGGGACAGGGGAGACCCAGTACTTC. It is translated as CASSEGTGETQYF.

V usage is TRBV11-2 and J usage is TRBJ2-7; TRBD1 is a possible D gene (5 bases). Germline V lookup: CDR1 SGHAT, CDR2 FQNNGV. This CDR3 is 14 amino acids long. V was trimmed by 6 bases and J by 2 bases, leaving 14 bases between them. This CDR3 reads CASSGIGRAYEQYF. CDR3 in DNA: TGTGCCAGCAGTGGGATTGGCAGGGCCTACGAGCAGTACTTC.